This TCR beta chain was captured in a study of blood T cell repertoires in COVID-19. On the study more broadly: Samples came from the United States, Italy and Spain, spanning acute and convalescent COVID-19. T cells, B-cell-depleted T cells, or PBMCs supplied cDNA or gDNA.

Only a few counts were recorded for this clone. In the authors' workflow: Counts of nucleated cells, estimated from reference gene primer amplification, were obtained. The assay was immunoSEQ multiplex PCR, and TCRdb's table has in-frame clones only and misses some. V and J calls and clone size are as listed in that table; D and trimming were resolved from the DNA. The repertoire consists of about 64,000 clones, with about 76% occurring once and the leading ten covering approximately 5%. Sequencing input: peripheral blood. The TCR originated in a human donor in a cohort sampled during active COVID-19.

The CDR3 DNA reads as TGTGCCAGCAGATCACAGGGGCAGCTCGATTCACCCCTCCACTTT. This encodes CASRSQGQLDSPLHF. The chain recombines TRBV6-5 with TRBJ1-6, with 7 nucleotides matching TRBD1. Germline V gene lookup returns CDR1 MNHEY and CDR2 SVGAGI. J was trimmed by 8 bases and V by 6 bases; bases with no gene match: 10. The CDR3 contains 15 residues.